This TCR beta chain was sequenced for a study of blood T cells in healthy people across ages. Regarding the study as a whole: The recorded TCR beta diversity per million T cells decreased in a roughly linear manner with age.

The use of a sample-barcoded 5' primer and a J-beta primer mix characterized a second PCR of roughly 7 to 11 cycles. TCRdb re-called the 5' RACE reads with MiXCR, one entry per CDR3 protein. Altogether some 860,000 distinct CDR3 sequences are present, roughly three fifths being singletons, with the ten largest covering roughly 25%. About this clonotype itself: What it binds is not known.

The CDR3 has 20 residues. The junction had 17 bases not matched to a gene; V was cut back by 2 bases and J by 5 bases. Germline values: CDR1 MNHEY, CDR2 SVGEGT. This TCR derives from a man in his forties in good health. Sequences were obtained from blood. This chain uses TRBV6-2 or TRBV6-3 with TRBJ2-5; 13 positions agree with TRBD2. Written as DNA, the CDR3 is TGTGCCAGCAGTTACCCACGGGGGGAAAGGACTAGCGGGAGTGAGGAGACCCAGTACTTC. Its translation is CASSYPRGERTSGSEETQYF.